The 22 T cell receptor beta chains below all came from one sample that was sequenced in a study of blood T cell repertoires in COVID-19. TCRdb keeps only in-frame clones here, not all; method: immunoSEQ multiplex PCR. The data contain roughly 14,000 clones, approximately 92% of them seen just once; the ten biggest clones take up 6.5% to 8%. The sequencing sample was made of peripheral blood. The receptors originated from a human donor with active COVID-19. The donor label of this sample is uncertain.

This chain joins TRBV3-1 (or the pseudogene TRBV3-2) and TRBJ2-1; possibly TRBD2 for D (5 bases). Germline loops: CDR1 LGHDT, CDR2 YNNKEL (reference sequence). V shed 1 base and J shed 8 bases, with 12 bases lying between them. This CDR3 contains 14 residues. This chain's CDR3 is CASSQGLAIYEQFF. CDR3 nucleotides: TGTGCCAGCAGCCAAGGGTTAGCGATCTATGAGCAGTTCTTC.

CDR3 protein: CAQNPAGTGAYEQYF. CDR3 sequence (DNA): TGTGCCCAGAACCCCGCCGGGACAGGGGCCTACGAGCAGTACTTC. This chain uses TRBV30 with TRBJ2-7, with 10 bases matching TRBD1. The CDR3 totals 15 residues. The germline CDR1 and CDR2 sequences are GTSNPN and SVGIG (reference sequence). With V trimmed by 8 bases and J by 2 bases, 12 bases remained unmatched.

The rearrangement uses TRBV4-1 and TRBJ1-3; D unresolved. The CDR3 extends over 15 amino acids. Trimming removed 4 bases at V and 1 base at J, with 11 bases between. In germline, CDR1 is MGHRA, CDR2 YSYEKL. CDR3 loop: CASSPLYGSGNTIYF. The CDR3 bases are TGCGCCAGCAGCCCCCTTTACGGGTCTGGAAACACCATATATTTT.

The gene calls are TRBV2 and TRBJ2-5; the D gene is possibly TRBD2 (5 bases). Trimming removed 4 bases from V and 5 bases from J, with 11 bases in between. From germline, CDR1 is SNHLY and CDR2 FYNNEI. This CDR3 is 13 amino acids long. For the CDR3, the DNA is TGTGCCAGCAGTGCGGGCGGGCCGGAGACCCAGTACTTC. It specifies CASSAGGPETQYF.

The chain joins TRBV7-8 to TRBJ2-1; 8 bases are shared with TRBD2. The CDR3 covers 13 residues. CDR1 is SGHVS, CDR2 FQNEAQ, per germline. J gave up 9 bases and V 3 bases, and 4 bases lay outside the gene matches. CDR3 DNA sequence: TGTGCCAGCAGCTTCGGACTAGCTGGTGAGCAGTTCTTC. Its translation is CASSFGLAGEQFF.

This chain joins TRBV6-6 and TRBJ1-1; D gene unclear. The V gene lost 2 bases and the J gene lost 5 bases, with 12 bases spanning the gap. Per the germline V gene, CDR1 is MNHNY and CDR2 is SVGAGI (reference sequence). The CDR3 covers 14 residues. CDR3 coding DNA: TGTGCCAGCAGTTACCTCGGGGTCGGAACTGAAGCTTTCTTT. Residues: CASSYLGVGTEAFF.

The rearrangement joins TRBV20-1 to TRBJ2-1, with 15 bases aligning to TRBD2. The CDR3 length is 11 residues. The V and J ends lost 6 bases and 15 bases, in that order; junction bases with no gene match: 3. Germline V gene lookup returns CDR1 DFQATT and CDR2 SNEGSKA (reference sequence). The CDR3, as DNA: TGCAGTGCCAGGACTAGCGGGAGGGCGTTCTTC. Translating it yields CSARTSGRAFF.

This chain joins TRBV29-1 and TRBJ1-5, with 8 bases that match TRBD1. J was trimmed by 3 bases and V by 5 bases; bases with no gene match: 6. From germline, CDR1 is SQVTM and CDR2 ANQGSEA. The CDR3 spans 14 residues. The CDR3 bases are TGCAGCGTTCTCTTGGACAGGGACAATCAGCCCCAGCATTTT. Its protein product is CSVLLDRDNQPQHF.

The gene calls are TRBV10-3 and TRBJ2-7, with D possibly matching TRBD1 (6 bases). Trimming cost V 5 bases and J 2 bases, with 10 bases left between them. CDR1 is ENHRY, CDR2 SYGVKD, per germline. The length of the CDR3 is 13 residues. CDR3 residues: CAISPDSTYEQYF. CDR3 in DNA: TGTGCCATCAGTCCGGACAGTACCTACGAGCAGTACTTC.

The chain combines TRBV5-4 with TRBJ2-1; D is ambiguous. Between the trimmed V and J ends, which lost 0 bases and 3 bases, there was a span of 7 bases. CDR1 SGHNT and CDR2 YYREEE come from the germline V gene (reference sequence). The CDR3 consists of 14 residues. CDR3 loop: CASSLGANYNEQFF. CDR3 DNA: TGTGCCAGCAGCTTGGGGGCTAACTACAATGAGCAGTTCTTC.

The chain has TRBV28 and TRBJ2-1, with TRBD2 matching over 7 bases. The CDR3 loop spans 17 amino acids. Germline-derived CDR1 and CDR2 are MDHEN and SYDVKM. V shed 3 bases, J shed 10 bases, and the junction held 18 bases outside the gene matches. The CDR3 loop reads CASSFVLGLLPTIEQFF. The DNA of the CDR3 is TGTGCCAGCAGTTTTGTCCTGGGACTACTTCCCACAATCGAGCAGTTCTTC.

The rearrangement joins TRBV5-1 to TRBJ2-7; the D gene is possibly TRBD1 (6 bases). Germline lookup yields CDR1 SGHRS and CDR2 YFSETQ. V lost 0 bases and J 4 bases, leaving 8 bases between the germline ends. The CDR3 totals 13 residues. CDR3: CASSLVQGYEQYF. CDR3 coding DNA: TGCGCCAGCAGCTTGGTACAGGGTTACGAGCAGTACTTC.

The chain recombines TRBV28 with TRBJ1-1; D call uncertain. Germline lookup yields CDR1 MDHEN and CDR2 SYDVKM. The germline V and J ends were trimmed by 1 base and 0 bases, with 15 bases remaining between them. CDR3 length: 17 amino acids. The CDR3 region has the DNA TGTGCCAGCAGTTTATTCATCCTGGCAGGCATGAACACTGAAGCTTTCTTT. Its protein is CASSLFILAGMNTEAFF.

The chain uses TRBV16 and TRBJ1-5; a possible D gene is TRBD1 (6 bases). In germline, CDR1 is KGHSY, CDR2 FQNENV. V lost 2 bases and J 6 bases, leaving 14 bases between the germline ends. The CDR3 sequence is 15 residues long. CDR3: CASSQTSTGSQPQHF. DNA for the CDR3: TGTGCCAGCAGCCAAACGTCGACAGGCTCTCAGCCCCAGCATTTT.

The gene calls are TRBV11-2 and TRBJ2-7; 11 bases match TRBD2. CDR1 and CDR2 from the germline V gene are SGHAT and FQNNGV. CDR3 length equals 16 residues. V was clipped by 0 bases and J by 2 bases; unmatched bases: 3. CDR3 sequence reads: CASSLDLLAGAYEQYF. The CDR3 nucleotides read TGTGCCAGCAGCTTAGATCTACTAGCGGGAGCCTACGAGCAGTACTTC.

In its sample, this clone was seen once. V usage is TRBV5-1 and J usage is TRBJ2-5; D is possibly TRBD1 (7 bases). V gave up 1 base and J gave up 2 bases, with 12 bases separating them. The CDR3 is 15 residues long. In germline, CDR1 is SGHRS, CDR2 YFSETQ. The CDR3 loop reads CASSLSGGTQETQYF. In DNA form, the CDR3 reads TGCGCCAGCAGCTTGTCAGGGGGGACACAAGAGACCCAGTACTTC.

This chain links TRBV19 with TRBJ2-7; 10 bases match TRBD1. Unmatched junction bases numbered 5, after V lost 4 bases and J lost 2 bases. Germline-derived CDR1 and CDR2 are LNHDA and SQIVND (reference sequence). The CDR3 has 15 amino acids. DNA for the CDR3: TGTGCCAGTAGTAACCCCGGGACAGGGGCCTACGAGCAGTACTTC. It specifies CASSNPGTGAYEQYF.

This chain links TRBV7-2 with TRBJ1-5; 8 bases match TRBD1. Germline CDR1 reads SGHTA; CDR2 reads FQGNSA. CDR3 length: 14 amino acids. J was trimmed by 5 bases and V by 5 bases; bases with no gene match: 5. CDR3 protein: CASSLRGRDQPQHF. As DNA, the CDR3 is TGTGCCAGCAGCCTCAGGGGGCGGGATCAGCCCCAGCATTTT.

This chain joins TRBV10-3 and TRBJ1-1; 9 bases fit TRBD1. V shed 8 bases, J shed 4 bases, and the junction held 8 bases outside the gene matches. CDR1 ENHRY and CDR2 SYGVKD come from the germline V gene. The CDR3 consists of 14 residues. CDR3 amino acids: CAISSLDRGTEAFF. The CDR3 DNA sequence: TGTGCCATCTCAAGCCTGGACAGGGGCACTGAAGCTTTCTTT.

The chain combines TRBV11-2 with TRBJ2-3; D is undetermined. Trimming removed 3 bases from V and 0 bases from J, with 7 bases in between. CDR1 SGHAT and CDR2 FQNNGV come from the germline V gene. CDR3 length: 14 residues. The CDR3 nucleotides read TGTGCCAGCAGCTTCAGTCCTAGCACAGATACGCAGTATTTT. Translating gives CASSFSPSTDTQYF.

The V and J genes are TRBV14 and TRBJ2-3; D remains unclear. The CDR3 spans 17 residues. Germline V gives CDR1 SGHDN, CDR2 FVKESK. Trimming left V 4 bases short and J 2 bases short, with 19 bases between. The CDR3 region is CASSPPVVSEYTDTQYF. The CDR3 DNA follows: TGTGCCAGCAGCCCCCCCGTCGTCAGTGAATACACAGATACGCAGTATTTT.

This chain joins TRBV29-1 and TRBJ2-1; D is unresolved. CDR1 and CDR2 from the germline V gene are SQVTM and ANQGSEA. V gave up 7 bases and J gave up 10 bases, with 17 bases separating them. The CDR3 loop spans 12 amino acids. CDR3 DNA: TGCAGCGCCAGTCGGCTGGTCGGGGAGCAGTTCTTC. This gives the protein CSASRLVGEQFF.